One sample yielded the 23 T cell receptor beta chains listed below, sequenced in a study of shared clonotypes between healthy human individuals. Using immunoSEQ multiplex PCR, the repertoire was profiled, and TCRdb retains in-frame clones only, with some absent. This sample carries roughly 2.1 million clones, just over 90% of them seen once, and the ten largest clones take under 2%. Selected positively for CCR7 and CD45RO-negative, naive CD8 cells excluded terminally differentiated effector memory CD45RA+ cells. Sample: naive CD8+ T cells from PBMCs. These receptors were collected from a man aged 18 to 30 in good health. Some clones in this sample may be carry-over from other donors' samples.

This chain links TRBV29-1 with TRBJ1-2, with TRBD1 matching over 8 bases. This CDR3 is 14 amino acids long. V lost 7 bases, J lost 4 bases, and 11 bases stayed unmatched. CDR1 SQVTM and CDR2 ANQGSEA come from the germline V gene. The chain's CDR3 is CSGLTGDLGYGYTF. The DNA for the CDR3 is TGCAGCGGACTGACAGGGGACCTCGGCTATGGCTACACCTTC.

The rearrangement uses TRBV15 and TRBJ2-1; TRBD2 is a possible D gene (5 bases). This CDR3 comprises 17 residues. From germline, CDR1 is LNHNV and CDR2 YYDKDF (reference sequence). V was pared by 1 base and J by 0 bases, with 13 bases between. The CDR3 bases are TGTGCCACCAGCAGAGGCCCGCGGGCGAGCTCCTACAATGAGCAGTTCTTC. Encoded protein: CATSRGPRASSYNEQFF.

This clone was picked up a small number of times. This chain links TRBV10-1 with TRBJ1-4, with TRBD1 matching 8 bases. This CDR3 spans 15 amino acids. V was pared by 3 bases and J by 4 bases, with 4 bases of the junction left unmatched. CDR1 is WNHNN, CDR2 SYGVQD, per germline (reference sequence). CDR3 residues: CASSDGGQGNEKLFF. The DNA of the CDR3 is TGCGCCAGCAGTGACGGTGGACAGGGTAATGAAAAACTGTTTTTT.

This sequence joins TRBV7-2 and TRBJ2-7; 10 bases fit TRBD2. In germline, CDR1 is SGHTA, CDR2 FQGNSA. The CDR3 runs 17 residues. The V and J ends lost 1 base and 2 bases, in that order; junction bases with no gene match: 8. The CDR3 nucleotides read TGTGCCAGCAGCTTAGAGTCTAGCGGGAGTCGCCCCTACGAGCAGTACTTC. Its protein product is CASSLESSGSRPYEQYF. The full variable domain, completed using reference TRBV7-2 and TRBJ2-7, is GAGVSQSPSNKVTEKGKDVELRCDPISGHTALYWYRQSLGQGLEFLIYFQGNSAPDKSGLPSDRFSAERTGGSVSTLTIQRTQQEDSAVYLCASSLESSGSRPYEQYFGPGTRLTVT.

The chain is built from TRBV28 and TRBJ2-7, with D unresolved. The CDR3 has 13 amino acids. Germline CDR1 MDHEN, CDR2 SYDVKM. V lost 8 bases, J lost 0 bases, and 11 bases lay in between. CDR3: CASQTGSSYEQYF. CDR3 in DNA: TGTGCCAGCCAGACGGGCAGCTCCTACGAGCAGTACTTC.

The genes are TRBV6-6 and TRBJ1-2, with D hard to call. Germline CDR1 MNHNY, CDR2 SVGAGI (reference sequence). V was pared by 6 bases and J by 3 bases, with 17 bases between. The CDR3 has 15 amino acids. In nucleotides, the CDR3 is TGTGCCAGCAGCTTAGACGGAGCTGCATACTATGGCTACACCTTC. It codes for CASSLDGAAYYGYTF.

The chain carries TRBV4-2 and TRBJ2-4; D not certain. CDR3 size: 18 residues. With 0 bases removed from V and 7 bases from J, the gap between germline ends came to 22 bases. Germline V CDR1 and CDR2: LGHNA, YNFKEQ. The CDR3: CASSQEGYVLGIDNIQYF. CDR3 bases: TGTGCCAGCAGCCAAGAGGGCTACGTTCTGGGGATTGATAACATTCAGTACTTC.

The gene calls are TRBV4-2 and TRBJ2-1, with TRBD2 matching over 12 bases. Germline CDR1 LGHNA, CDR2 YNFKEQ. Trimming removed 1 base from V and 0 bases from J; junction bases left unmatched: 4. This CDR3 spans 18 amino acids. In DNA form, the CDR3 reads TGTGCCAGCAGCCAAGCCAAGACTAGCGGGAGCTCCTACAATGAGCAGTTCTTC. Its protein is CASSQAKTSGSSYNEQFF.

This chain joins TRBV9 and TRBJ2-2; the match to TRBD1 covers 8 bases. The length of the CDR3 is 14 residues. V dropped 3 bases and J dropped 6; count of bases not matched to a gene: 4. The V gene's germline CDR1 is SGDLS and CDR2 YYNGEE. The CDR3 spells CASSDRQGPGELFF. CDR3 coding DNA: TGTGCCAGCAGCGACCGACAGGGGCCCGGGGAGCTGTTTTTT. Full variable domain (rest looked up from reference TRBV9 and TRBJ2-2): DSGVTQTPKHLITATGQRVTLRCSPRSGDLSVYWYQQSLDQGLQFLIQYYNGEERAKGNILERFSAQQFPDLHSELNLSSLELGDSALYFCASSDRQGPGELFFGEGSRLTVL.

The chain uses TRBV7-9 and TRBJ1-4; weak D call: TRBD1 (5 bases). The CDR3 spans 18 residues. V lost 5 bases and J lost 0, with 19 bases in between. Germline lookup yields CDR1 SEHNR and CDR2 FQNEAQ (reference sequence). CDR3 loop: CASSPFGLGESTNEKLFF. The DNA for the CDR3 is TGTGCCAGCAGCCCATTTGGGTTAGGGGAATCAACTAATGAAAAACTGTTTTTT.

The chain is built from TRBV7-3 and TRBJ2-1, with D maybe TRBD1 (5 bases). Germline CDR1 and CDR2: SGHTA and FQGTGA. The ends were cut back, 4 bases at V and 4 bases at J, with 20 bases in the middle. The CDR3 covers 17 residues. The CDR3 region has the DNA TGTGCCAGCAGCTCCCTGGGGTTGGGGCAGGAGTACAATGAGCAGTTCTTC. It translates to CASSSLGLGQEYNEQFF.

The genes are TRBV27 and TRBJ2-1, with D perhaps matching TRBD1 or TRBD2 (5 bases each). Germline CDR1 and CDR2: MNHEY and SMNVEV (reference sequence). The CDR3 runs to 15 residues. V was cut by 1 base and J by 8 bases, with 15 bases left in between. Written as DNA, the CDR3 is TGTGCCAGCAGTTTATACCAGGGAGTTCGCCATGAGCAGTTCTTC. Translation gives CASSLYQGVRHEQFF.

The chain links TRBV7-6 to TRBJ1-2, with a weak D call TRBD1 (5 bases). Germline assignment: CDR1 SGHVS and CDR2 FNYEAQ. The ends were cut back, 7 bases at V and 4 bases at J, with 19 bases in the middle. The CDR3 has 15 amino acids. The CDR3: CASTKRATGAYGYTF. CDR3 nucleotide sequence: TGTGCCAGCACCAAGCGGGCCACTGGGGCCTATGGCTACACCTTC.

The chain links TRBV7-8 to TRBJ2-3; TRBD2 agrees at 7 bases. J gave up 4 bases and V 2 bases, and 6 bases lay outside the gene matches. The V gene's germline CDR1 is SGHVS and CDR2 FQNEAQ. CDR3 size: 15 residues. CDR3 DNA: TGTGCCAGCAGCTTACCGCGGGAGAGCCCAGATACGCAGTATTTT. Its translation: CASSLPRESPDTQYF.

J is TRBJ2-5 and V is TRBV7-9; D is possibly TRBD2 (6 bases). Trimming took off 2 bases at V and 3 bases at J, with 10 bases between the two ends. Germline assignment: CDR1 SEHNR and CDR2 FQNEAQ (reference sequence). This CDR3 is built from 14 residues. The CDR3 DNA reads as TGTGCCAGCAGCTTATCTGAGCGGGAAGAGACCCAGTACTTC. Translation: CASSLSEREETQYF.

The chain links TRBV4-2 to TRBJ2-7, with 9 nucleotides matching TRBD1. This CDR3 has 14 residues. The germline V gene has CDR1 LGHNA and CDR2 YNFKEQ. The J segment lost 3 bases and the V segment lost 4 bases, leaving 4 bases of the junction unmatched. In DNA, the CDR3 is TGTGCCAGCAGCCTCCGGGACAGGGTCTACGAGCAGTACTTC. This gives the protein CASSLRDRVYEQYF.

The chain employs TRBV6-5 and TRBJ2-1, with 12 nucleotides matching TRBD2. The germline V gene has CDR1 MNHEY and CDR2 SVGAGI. V trimming: 4 bases; J trimming: 8 bases; junction bases outside the gene matches: 3. CDR3 length: 14 amino acids. The CDR3, as DNA: TGTGCCAGCAGTTCAGGACTAGCGGGGTATGAGCAGTTCTTC. This encodes CASSSGLAGYEQFF.

The CDR3 protein is CASRLARQYASSYEQYF. CDR3 in DNA: TGTGCAAGTCGCTTAGCCCGACAGTATGCTAGCTCCTACGAGCAGTACTTC. This chain connects TRBV12-2 to TRBJ2-7; the table's D call TRBD1 went unverified against the DNA. TRBV12-2 is a documented pseudogene. This CDR3 is 17 amino acids long.

The V and J genes are TRBV7-3 and TRBJ2-7; 10 nucleotides agree with TRBD2. The CDR3 is made up of 18 amino acids. Germline loops: CDR1 SGHTA, CDR2 FQGTGA. V dropped 2 bases and J dropped 0; count of bases not matched to a gene: 10. The CDR3 protein is CASSLFPAGGPLSYEQYF. The CDR3 nucleotides read TGTGCCAGCAGCTTATTTCCAGCGGGAGGGCCCCTCTCCTACGAGCAGTACTTC.

The chain couples TRBV6-1 to TRBJ2-7; D is uncertain. The CDR3 has 14 amino acids. V was cut by 7 bases and J by 6 bases, with 19 bases left in between. In germline, CDR1 is MNHNS, CDR2 SASEGT. The CDR3 is CASIGPEWPLEQYF. CDR3 nucleotides: TGTGCCAGCATCGGCCCCGAATGGCCGCTCGAGCAGTACTTC.

The CDR3 spells CASSYLVGRDGELFF. The CDR3 DNA reads TGTGCCAGCAGTTATCTGGTGGGAAGGGACGGGGAGCTGTTTTTT. The V call is TRBV6-5, the J call TRBJ2-2; D is uncertain. Trimming took 3 bases from V and 7 from J, leaving 15 bases between them. The CDR3 totals 15 residues. The germline CDR1 and CDR2 sequences are MNHEY and SVGAGI.

J is TRBJ2-7 and V is TRBV6-1; D is unresolved. The CDR3 is 14 residues long. Germline values: CDR1 MNHNS, CDR2 SASEGT. Trimming removed 1 base at V and 6 bases at J, with 13 bases between. For the CDR3, the DNA is TGTGCCAGCAGTGAAGGTGTTACTTGGTCCGAGCAGTACTTC. Its protein product is CASSEGVTWSEQYF.

The chain joins TRBV28 to TRBJ2-2; D is undetermined. The germline V gene encodes CDR1 MDHEN and CDR2 SYDVKM. The ends were cut back, 6 bases at V and 5 bases at J, with 7 bases in the middle. There are 12 residues in the CDR3. For the CDR3, the DNA is TGTGCCAGCAGCTATCGGACCGGGGAGCTGTTTTTT. It encodes CASSYRTGELFF.